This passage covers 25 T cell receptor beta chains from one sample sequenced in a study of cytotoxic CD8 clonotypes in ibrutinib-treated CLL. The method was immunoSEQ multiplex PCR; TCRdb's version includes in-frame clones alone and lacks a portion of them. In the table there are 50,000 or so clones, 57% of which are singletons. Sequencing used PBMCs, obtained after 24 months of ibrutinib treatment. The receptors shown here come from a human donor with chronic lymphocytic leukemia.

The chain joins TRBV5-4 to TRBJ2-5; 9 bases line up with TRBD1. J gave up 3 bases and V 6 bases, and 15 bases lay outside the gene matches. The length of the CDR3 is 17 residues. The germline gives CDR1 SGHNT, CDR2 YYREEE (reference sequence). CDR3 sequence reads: CASTRGLMGQGEETQYF. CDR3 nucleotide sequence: TGTGCCAGCACCCGTGGACTAATGGGACAGGGCGAAGAGACCCAGTACTTC.

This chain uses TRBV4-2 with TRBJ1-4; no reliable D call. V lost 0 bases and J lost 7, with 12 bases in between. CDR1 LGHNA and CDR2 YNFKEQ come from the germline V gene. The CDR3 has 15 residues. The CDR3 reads CASSQDSGVGEKLFF. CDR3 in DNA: TGTGCCAGCAGCCAAGATTCTGGGGTGGGTGAAAAACTGTTTTTT.

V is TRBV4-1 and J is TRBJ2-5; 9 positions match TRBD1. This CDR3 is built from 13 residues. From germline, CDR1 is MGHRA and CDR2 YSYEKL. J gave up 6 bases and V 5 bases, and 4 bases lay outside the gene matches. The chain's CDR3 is CASSSDRGKTQYF. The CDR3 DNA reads TGCGCCAGCAGCTCGGACAGGGGCAAGACCCAGTACTTC.

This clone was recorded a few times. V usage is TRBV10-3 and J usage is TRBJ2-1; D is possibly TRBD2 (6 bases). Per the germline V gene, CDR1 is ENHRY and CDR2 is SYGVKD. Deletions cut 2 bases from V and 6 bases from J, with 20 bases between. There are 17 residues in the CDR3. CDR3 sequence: CAISEPGTAGPTNEQFF. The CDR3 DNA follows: TGTGCCATCAGTGAGCCCGGGACTGCCGGTCCCACCAATGAGCAGTTCTTC.

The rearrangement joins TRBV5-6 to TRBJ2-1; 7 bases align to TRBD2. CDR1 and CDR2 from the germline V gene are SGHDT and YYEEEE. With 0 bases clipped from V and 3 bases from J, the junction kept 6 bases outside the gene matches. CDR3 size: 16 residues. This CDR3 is CASSLAGTTYYNEQFF. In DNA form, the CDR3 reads TGTGCCAGCAGCTTGGCCGGGACTACCTACTACAATGAGCAGTTCTTC.

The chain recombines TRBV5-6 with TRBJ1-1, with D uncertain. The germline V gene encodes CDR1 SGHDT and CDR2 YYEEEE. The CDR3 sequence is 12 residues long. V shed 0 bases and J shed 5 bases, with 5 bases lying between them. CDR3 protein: CASSLGRTEAFF. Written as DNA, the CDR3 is TGTGCCAGCAGCTTGGGGAGGACTGAAGCTTTCTTT.

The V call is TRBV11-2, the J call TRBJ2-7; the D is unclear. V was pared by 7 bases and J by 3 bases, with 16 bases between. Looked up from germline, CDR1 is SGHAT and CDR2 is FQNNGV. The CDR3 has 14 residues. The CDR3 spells CASTRQGYGYEQYF. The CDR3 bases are TGTGCCAGCACCCGACAAGGGTACGGCTACGAGCAGTACTTC. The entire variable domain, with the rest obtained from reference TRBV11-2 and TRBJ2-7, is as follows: EAGVAQSPRYKIIEKRQSVAFWCNPISGHATLYWYQQILGQGPKLLIQFQNNGVVDDSQLPKDRFSAERLKGVDSTLKIQPAKLEDSAVYLCASTRQGYGYEQYFGPGTRLTVT.

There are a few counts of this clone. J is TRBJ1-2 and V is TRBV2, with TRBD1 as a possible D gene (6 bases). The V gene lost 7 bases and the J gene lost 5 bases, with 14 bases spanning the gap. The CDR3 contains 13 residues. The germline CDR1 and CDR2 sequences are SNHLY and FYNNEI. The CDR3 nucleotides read TGTGCCAGCACCCGGACAGAGGGTTATGGCTACACCTTC. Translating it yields CASTRTEGYGYTF.

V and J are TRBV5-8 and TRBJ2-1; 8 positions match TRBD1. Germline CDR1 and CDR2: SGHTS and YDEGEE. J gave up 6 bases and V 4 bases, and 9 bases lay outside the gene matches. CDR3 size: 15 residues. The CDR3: CASSLGQGMVNEQFF. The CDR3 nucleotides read TGTGCCAGCAGCCTCGGACAGGGTATGGTCAATGAGCAGTTCTTC.

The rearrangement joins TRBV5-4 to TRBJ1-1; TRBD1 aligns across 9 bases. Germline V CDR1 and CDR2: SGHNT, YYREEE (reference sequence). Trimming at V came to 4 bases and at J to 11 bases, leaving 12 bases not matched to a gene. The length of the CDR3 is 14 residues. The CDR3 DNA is TGTGCCAGCAGCCCCGACAGGGGGACCCCTTCGGCTTTCTTT. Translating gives CASSPDRGTPSAFF.

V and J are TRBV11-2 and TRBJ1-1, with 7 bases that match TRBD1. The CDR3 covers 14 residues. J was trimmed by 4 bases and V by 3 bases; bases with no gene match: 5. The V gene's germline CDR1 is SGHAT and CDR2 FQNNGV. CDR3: CASSLDRSGTEAFF. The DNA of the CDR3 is TGTGCCAGCAGCTTGGACAGGTCGGGCACTGAAGCTTTCTTT.

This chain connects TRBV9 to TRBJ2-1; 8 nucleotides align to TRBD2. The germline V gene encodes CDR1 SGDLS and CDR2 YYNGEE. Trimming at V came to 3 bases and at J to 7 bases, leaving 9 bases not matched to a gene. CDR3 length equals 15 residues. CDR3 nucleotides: TGTGCCAGCAGCGCGACGAGCGGGGGTTGGAATGAGCAGTTCTTC. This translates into CASSATSGGWNEQFF.

The CDR3 bases are TGCGCCAGCAGCCATCATGACCAGATGATAGGGGATCAGCCCCAGCATTTT. This encodes CASSHHDQMIGDQPQHF. This rearrangement joins TRBV4-1 to TRBJ1-5, with D perhaps matching TRBD1 (5 bases). Germline V gene data show CDR1 as MGHRA and CDR2 as YSYEKL. V was pared by 3 bases and J by 5 bases, with 20 bases between. The CDR3 runs 17 residues.

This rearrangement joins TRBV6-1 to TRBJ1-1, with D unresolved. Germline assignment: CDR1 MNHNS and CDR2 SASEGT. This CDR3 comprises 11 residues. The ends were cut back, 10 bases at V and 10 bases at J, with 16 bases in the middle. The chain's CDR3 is CATPGPWGAFF. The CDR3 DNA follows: TGTGCCACCCCGGGTCCCTGGGGAGCTTTCTTT.

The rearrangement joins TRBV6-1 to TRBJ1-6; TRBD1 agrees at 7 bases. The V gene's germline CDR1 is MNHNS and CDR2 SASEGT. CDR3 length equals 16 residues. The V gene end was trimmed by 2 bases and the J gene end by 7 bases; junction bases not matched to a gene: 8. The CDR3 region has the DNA TGTGCCAGCAGTGAATCCGCCCAGGGGGTAAATTCACCCCTCCACTTT. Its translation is CASSESAQGVNSPLHF.

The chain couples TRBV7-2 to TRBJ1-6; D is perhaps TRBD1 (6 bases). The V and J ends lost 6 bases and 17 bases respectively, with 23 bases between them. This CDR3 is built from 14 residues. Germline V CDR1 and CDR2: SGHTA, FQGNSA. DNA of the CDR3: TGTGCCAGCAGTTCCCCTAACGACAGGCTGACGATCCACTTT. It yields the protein CASSSPNDRLTIHF.

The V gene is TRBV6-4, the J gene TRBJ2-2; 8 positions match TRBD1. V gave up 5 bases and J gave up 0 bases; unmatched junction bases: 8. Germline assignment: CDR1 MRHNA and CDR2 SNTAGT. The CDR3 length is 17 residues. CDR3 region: CASSRAGTGSNTGELFF. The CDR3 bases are TGTGCCAGCAGTCGGGCCGGGACAGGATCGAACACCGGGGAGCTGTTTTTT.

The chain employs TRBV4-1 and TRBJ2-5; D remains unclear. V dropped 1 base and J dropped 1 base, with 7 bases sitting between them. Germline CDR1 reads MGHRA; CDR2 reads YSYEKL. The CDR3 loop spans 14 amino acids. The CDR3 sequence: CASSQVAAQETQYF. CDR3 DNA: TGCGCCAGCAGCCAAGTCGCCGCCCAAGAGACCCAGTACTTC.

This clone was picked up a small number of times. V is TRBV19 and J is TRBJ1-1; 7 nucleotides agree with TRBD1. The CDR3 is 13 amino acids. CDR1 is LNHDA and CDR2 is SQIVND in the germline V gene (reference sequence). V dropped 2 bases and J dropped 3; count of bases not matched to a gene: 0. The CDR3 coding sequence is TGTGCCAGTAGTATAACAGGGGACACTGAAGCTTTCTTT. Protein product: CASSITGDTEAFF.

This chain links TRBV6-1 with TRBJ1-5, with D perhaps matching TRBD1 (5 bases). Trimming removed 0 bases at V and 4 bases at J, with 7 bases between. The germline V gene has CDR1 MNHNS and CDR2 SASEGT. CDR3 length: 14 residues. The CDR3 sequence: CASSEAWGNQPQHF. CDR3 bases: TGTGCCAGCAGTGAAGCGTGGGGGAATCAGCCCCAGCATTTT.

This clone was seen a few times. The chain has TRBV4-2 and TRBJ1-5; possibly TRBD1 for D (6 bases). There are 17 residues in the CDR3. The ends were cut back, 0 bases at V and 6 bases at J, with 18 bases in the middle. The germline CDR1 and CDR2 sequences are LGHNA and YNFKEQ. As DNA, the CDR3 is TGTGCCAGCAGCCAAGATCTGGTGTCAGGGGCAAGTCAGCCCCAGCATTTT. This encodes CASSQDLVSGASQPQHF.

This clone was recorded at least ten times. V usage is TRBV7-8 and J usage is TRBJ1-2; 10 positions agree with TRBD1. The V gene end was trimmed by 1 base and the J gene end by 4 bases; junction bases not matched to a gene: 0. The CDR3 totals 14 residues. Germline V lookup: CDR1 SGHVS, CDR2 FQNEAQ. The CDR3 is CASSLGTGGYGYTF. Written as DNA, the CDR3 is TGTGCCAGCAGCTTAGGGACAGGGGGCTATGGCTACACCTTC.

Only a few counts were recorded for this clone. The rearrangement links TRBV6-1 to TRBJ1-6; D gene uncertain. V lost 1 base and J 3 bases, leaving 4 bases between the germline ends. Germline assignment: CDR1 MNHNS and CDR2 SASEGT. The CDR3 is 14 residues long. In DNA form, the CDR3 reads TGTGCCAGCAGTGAAGGGGGCTATAATTCACCCCTCCACTTT. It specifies CASSEGGYNSPLHF.

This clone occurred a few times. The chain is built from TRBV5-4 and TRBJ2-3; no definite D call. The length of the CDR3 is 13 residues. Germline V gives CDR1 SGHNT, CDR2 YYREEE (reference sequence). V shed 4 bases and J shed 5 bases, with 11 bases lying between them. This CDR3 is CASSHPAKDTQYF. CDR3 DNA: TGTGCCAGCAGCCACCCCGCTAAAGATACGCAGTATTTT.

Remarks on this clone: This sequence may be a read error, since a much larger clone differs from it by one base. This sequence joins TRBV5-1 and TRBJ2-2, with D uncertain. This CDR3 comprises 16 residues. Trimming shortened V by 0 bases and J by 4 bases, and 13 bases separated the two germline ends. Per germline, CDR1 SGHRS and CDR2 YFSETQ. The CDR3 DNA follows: TGCGCCAGCAGCTTGGACAATAGGGCTGCCACCGGGGAGCTGTTTTTT. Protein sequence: CASSLDNRAATGELFF.